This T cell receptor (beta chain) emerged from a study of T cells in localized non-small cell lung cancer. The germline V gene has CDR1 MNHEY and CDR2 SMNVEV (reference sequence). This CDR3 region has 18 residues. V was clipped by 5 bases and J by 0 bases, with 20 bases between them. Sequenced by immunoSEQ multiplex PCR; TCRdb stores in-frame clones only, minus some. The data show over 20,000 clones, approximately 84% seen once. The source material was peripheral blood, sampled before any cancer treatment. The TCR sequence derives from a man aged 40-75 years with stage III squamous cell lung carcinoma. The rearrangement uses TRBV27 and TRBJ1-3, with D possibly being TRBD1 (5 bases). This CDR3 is CASSPPGPRASSGNTIYF. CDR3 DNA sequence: TGTGCCAGCAGTCCTCCGGGACCTAGGGCTAGCTCTGGAAACACCATATATTTT.